One sample yielded the 15 T cell receptor beta chains listed below, sequenced in a study of T cell responses to AZD1222 COVID-19 vaccine. The repertoire was sequenced with immunoSEQ multiplex PCR; TCRdb's copy has only in-frame clones and lacks some. The sample holds approximately 97,000 clones, approximately 81% seen once. The material sequenced was peripheral blood, taken on day 0 of AZD1222 vaccination. The source of these receptors is an adult in good health.

This sequence joins TRBV27 and TRBJ2-7; D is possibly TRBD2 (5 bases). Germline V gene sequence: CDR1 MNHEY, CDR2 SMNVEV (reference sequence). Trimming shortened V by 5 bases and J by 5 bases, and 16 bases separated the two germline ends. CDR3 length: 14 residues. CDR3 sequence (DNA): TGTGCCAGCAGTCGGGGAGCCGTGGCCGACGAGCAGTACTTC. Translation gives CASSRGAVADEQYF.

The CDR3: CAIRSDYGYTF. CDR3 DNA: TGTGCCATACGATCGGACTATGGCTACACCTTC. This chain links TRBV19 with TRBJ1-2; D unclear. Trimming removed 10 bases at V and 3 bases at J, with 9 bases between. This CDR3 region has 11 residues. Germline CDR1 is LNHDA and CDR2 is SQIVND (reference sequence). Full variable domain (outside the CDR3, taken from reference TRBV19 and TRBJ1-2): DGGITQSPKYLFRKEGQNVTLSCEQNLNHDAMYWYRQDPGQGLRLIYYSQIVNDFQKGDIAEGYSVSREKKESFPLTVTSAQKNPTAFYLCAIRSDYGYTFGSGTRLTVV.

V is TRBV28 and J is TRBJ1-1; D is ambiguous. Germline V gene sequence: CDR1 MDHEN, CDR2 SYDVKM. Deletions cut 10 bases from V and 0 bases from J, with 12 bases between. The length of the CDR3 is 13 residues. The CDR3 reads CATTVVLNTEAFF. The CDR3 nucleotides are TGTGCCACCACAGTGGTGTTGAACACTGAAGCTTTCTTT. Variable domain in full (rest from reference TRBV28 and TRBJ1-1): DVKVTQSSRYLVKRTGEKVFLECVQDMDHENMFWYRQDPGLGLRLIYFSYDVKMKEKGDIPEGYSVSREKKERFSLILESASTNQTSMYLCATTVVLNTEAFFGQGTRLTVV.

The chain uses TRBV5-1 and TRBJ1-4, with D perhaps matching TRBD1 (6 bases). Germline CDR1 SGHRS, CDR2 YFSETQ. Trimming removed 0 bases at V and 6 bases at J, with 9 bases between. This CDR3 is built from 14 residues. The CDR3 reads CASSLGDTYEKLFF. The CDR3 bases are TGCGCCAGCAGCTTGGGGGACACCTATGAAAAACTGTTTTTT.

This chain uses TRBV18 with TRBJ1-1; the D gene is possibly TRBD1 (5 bases). Germline assignment: CDR1 KGHSH and CDR2 LQKENI. Between the trimmed V and J ends, which lost 5 bases and 3 bases, there was a span of 13 bases. The CDR3 consists of 14 residues. The CDR3 is CASSSQGSYTEAFF. The CDR3 DNA reads as TGTGCCAGCTCAAGTCAGGGAAGTTACACTGAAGCTTTCTTT.

This clone was counted a few times. This chain joins TRBV11-2 and TRBJ1-2, with D uncertain. Looked up from germline, CDR1 is SGHAT and CDR2 is FQNNGV. V was cut by 1 base and J by 7 bases, with 13 bases left in between. The CDR3 consists of 14 residues. Here the CDR3 reads CASSLGVRGSGYTF. CDR3 in DNA: TGTGCCAGCAGCTTAGGTGTCCGGGGAAGTGGCTACACCTTC.

V and J are TRBV7-3 and TRBJ2-3; the D is unclear. In germline, CDR1 is SGHTA, CDR2 FQGTGA. Between the trimmed V and J ends, which lost 5 bases and 2 bases, there was a span of 14 bases. The CDR3 contains 15 residues. The CDR3 sequence: CASSLGRKDTDTQYF. The CDR3 nucleotides are TGTGCCAGCAGCCTGGGTAGGAAGGACACAGATACGCAGTATTTT.

This chain links TRBV3-1 (or the pseudogene TRBV3-2) with TRBJ2-2; 8 positions match TRBD2. J gave up 0 bases and V 8 bases, and 8 bases lay outside the gene matches. Germline V gene lookup returns CDR1 LGHDT and CDR2 YNNKEL (reference sequence). This CDR3 comprises 16 residues. The CDR3 spells CASEPRGGSNTGELFF. Here the CDR3 DNA reads TGTGCCAGCGAACCCCGCGGGGGGTCGAACACCGGGGAGCTGTTTTTT.

This clone has just one count. This rearrangement joins TRBV27 to TRBJ1-2; no clear D. V was pared by 5 bases and J by 8 bases, with 15 bases between. Germline V CDR1 and CDR2: MNHEY, SMNVEV (reference sequence). The CDR3 totals 13 residues. CDR3 protein: CASSTSPGWGYTF. The CDR3 DNA follows: TGTGCCAGCAGTACCTCTCCTGGCTGGGGCTACACCTTC.

This clone was seen a few times. The chain carries TRBV28 and TRBJ1-6; D gene unclear. The CDR3 runs to 16 residues. Trimming cost V 6 bases and J 5 bases, with 17 bases left between them. Germline CDR1 MDHEN, CDR2 SYDVKM. The CDR3 bases are TGTGCCAGCAGCCTACAGCCGGGAACGAATAATTCACCCCTCCACTTT. Amino acid sequence: CASSLQPGTNNSPLHF.

The rearrangement joins TRBV20-1 to TRBJ1-2; possible D gene TRBD1, 5 bases. This CDR3 is 10 amino acids long. CDR1 is DFQATT, CDR2 SNEGSKA, per germline (reference sequence). V was clipped by 6 bases and J by 8 bases, with 10 bases between them. CDR3 nucleotides: TGCAGTGCAATAGACAGAGGCTACACCTTC. Residues: CSAIDRGYTF.

The chain uses TRBV9 and TRBJ1-6; D possibly corresponds to TRBD1 (6 bases). The ends were cut back, 5 bases at V and 9 bases at J, with 12 bases in the middle. The CDR3 extends over 13 amino acids. From germline, CDR1 is SGDLS and CDR2 YYNGEE. DNA for the CDR3: TGTGCCAGCAGGGCAGGGGAGCTTTCACCCCTCCACTTT. This encodes CASRAGELSPLHF.

V and J are TRBV28 and TRBJ1-5, with 9 bases identical to TRBD1. The CDR3 has 14 amino acids. The germline V gene encodes CDR1 MDHEN and CDR2 SYDVKM. V was pared by 6 bases and J by 6 bases, with 6 bases of the junction left unmatched. The CDR3 here is CASSLQGAGQPQHF. The CDR3 region has the DNA TGTGCCAGCAGCTTACAGGGGGCTGGTCAGCCCCAGCATTTT.

The chain recombines TRBV5-1 with TRBJ2-1; 11 positions agree with TRBD1. The germline V gene encodes CDR1 SGHRS and CDR2 YFSETQ. The junction had 8 bases not matched to a gene; V was cut back by 4 bases and J by 8 bases. CDR3 length: 15 amino acids. This CDR3 reads CASSPGTGGSDEQFF. The CDR3, as DNA: TGCGCCAGCAGCCCCGGGACAGGGGGTTCTGATGAGCAGTTCTTC.

This chain joins TRBV19 and TRBJ1-5, with 8 bases fitting TRBD1. The CDR3 loop spans 13 amino acids. Germline CDR1 and CDR2: LNHDA and SQIVND (reference sequence). V gave up 3 bases and J gave up 6 bases; unmatched junction bases: 1. The CDR3 bases are TGTGCCAGTAGTATCCAGGGGGCTCAGCCCCAGCATTTT. The encoded protein is CASSIQGAQPQHF.